The 16 T cell receptor beta chains listed next were all sequenced from one sample in a study of T-cell memory formation after mild COVID-19. TCRdb analysed the 5' RACE reads with MiXCR anew, one entry per CDR3 protein. The sample records about 340,000 distinct CDR3 sequences, around an eighth being singletons. The sequencing sample was made of PBMCs or a T cell subset sorted from them (not recorded which). All receptors derive from a man between 18 and 35 years old who had mild COVID-19 (a few samples of this study predate the infection). Cell type and time point are not known.

The rearrangement joins TRBV20-1 to TRBJ2-1; 10 bases are a match to TRBD2. V shed 4 bases and J 4 bases; nucleotides not matched to a gene: 7. CDR3 length: 15 residues. Germline loops: CDR1 DFQATT, CDR2 SNEGSKA (reference sequence). The CDR3 spells CSATQRGGGYNEQFF. CDR3 sequence (DNA): TGCAGTGCTACCCAGCGGGGGGGCGGGTACAATGAGCAGTTCTTC.

This clonotype was detected a few times. This chain connects TRBV7-8 to TRBJ1-2, with D perhaps TRBD1 (5 bases). Germline CDR1 and CDR2: SGHVS and FQNEAQ. Trimming removed 5 bases at V and 4 bases at J, with 14 bases between. This CDR3 contains 14 residues. This CDR3 reads CASSGFGTPYGYTF. The CDR3 DNA sequence: TGTGCCAGCAGCGGGTTCGGGACCCCCTATGGCTACACCTTC.

This clonotype was seen at least ten times. The chain couples TRBV7-9 to TRBJ2-7; D assignment may be TRBD1 or TRBD2 (5 bases each). Germline assignment: CDR1 SEHNR and CDR2 FQNEAQ (reference sequence). With 5 bases removed from V and 2 bases from J, the gap between germline ends came to 13 bases. The CDR3 contains 14 residues. The CDR3 region has the DNA TGTGCCAGCAGCCCCCGGGACGGTCCCTACGAGCAGTACTTC. Protein sequence: CASSPRDGPYEQYF.

CDR3 in DNA: TGTGCCAGCAGGAAAGGACTAGCGGAGACCCAGTACTTC. This translates into CASRKGLAETQYF. The chain carries TRBV28 and TRBJ2-5, with TRBD2 matching over 9 bases. Germline lookup yields CDR1 MDHEN and CDR2 SYDVKM. Trimming removed 6 bases from V and 5 bases from J; junction bases left unmatched: 4. This CDR3 has 13 amino acids.

This clonotype showed up many times. V usage is TRBV20-1 and J usage is TRBJ2-7, with TRBD2 identical over 8 bases. In germline, CDR1 is DFQATT, CDR2 SNEGSKA (reference sequence). This CDR3 contains 14 residues. The V and J ends lost 5 bases and 4 bases, in that order; junction bases with no gene match: 10. CDR3 residues: CSARRSGGDYEQYV. The CDR3 DNA is TGCAGTGCTCGTAGAAGCGGGGGAGATTACGAGCAGTACGTC.

The chain joins TRBV12-3 or TRBV12-4 to TRBJ2-5; the D gene is possibly TRBD2 (7 bases). Trimming shortened V by 7 bases and J by 0 bases, and 15 bases separated the two germline ends. The CDR3 has 15 amino acids. CDR3: CASNLGGGNQETQYF. CDR3 DNA sequence: TGTGCCAGCAACCTGGGAGGGGGAAACCAAGAGACCCAGTACTTC.

This clonotype appeared a few times. The gene calls are TRBV4-3 and TRBJ2-5; D not resolved. V lost 3 bases and J lost 3, with 11 bases in between. Germline CDR1 reads LGHNA; CDR2 reads YSLEER. This CDR3 has 14 residues. The CDR3 here is CASSHPGLEETQYF. The CDR3 DNA sequence: TGCGCCAGCAGCCACCCAGGCCTGGAAGAGACCCAGTACTTC.

This clonotype has only a few counts. CDR3 bases: TGCGCCAGCAGCCAAGAATACGCGCTCGTCCTTGGAGGTGAGCAGTTCTTC. Translated: CASSQEYALVLGGEQFF. The chain employs TRBV4-1 and TRBJ2-1, with D possibly matching TRBD2 (5 bases). V shed 0 bases and J shed 9 bases, with 21 bases lying between them. The CDR3 totals 17 residues. Germline-derived CDR1 and CDR2 are MGHRA and YSYEKL.

This clonotype was found many times. The chain uses TRBV4-3 and TRBJ2-3; TRBD1 matches 10 bases. Germline CDR1 LGHNA, CDR2 YSLEER. The CDR3 runs to 17 residues. J was trimmed by 2 bases and V by 2 bases; bases with no gene match: 7. This CDR3 is CASSQLTGTGVTDTQYF. CDR3 in DNA: TGCGCCAGCAGCCAACTTACCGGGACAGGGGTCACAGATACGCAGTATTTT.

This chain links TRBV24-1 with TRBJ2-4; no clear D. Germline CDR1 and CDR2: KGHDR and SFDVKD. V dropped 12 bases and J dropped 5 bases, with 16 bases sitting between them. The CDR3 is made up of 13 amino acids. CDR3 bases: TGTGCCGTAGGCTACGAAACCCAAAACATTCAGTACTTC. This gives the protein CAVGYETQNIQYF.

The DNA for the CDR3 is TGCGCCAGCAGCCAAGTGGTTTCCAGGGACCAGCCCCAGCATTTT. It codes for CASSQVVSRDQPQHF. The chain links TRBV4-1 to TRBJ1-5, with D possibly being TRBD1 (5 bases). V gave up 1 base and J gave up 7 bases, with 14 bases separating them. Looked up from germline, CDR1 is MGHRA and CDR2 is YSYEKL. The CDR3 contains 15 residues.

A few counts support this clonotype. The chain carries TRBV5-4 and TRBJ2-2, with D tentatively TRBD1 or TRBD2 (5 bases each). CDR3 length equals 16 residues. In germline, CDR1 is SGHNT, CDR2 YYREEE (reference sequence). The V end lost 3 bases, the J end lost 5 bases, and 17 bases lay between the germline ends. This CDR3 reads CASSSAMQGDTGELFF. For the CDR3, the DNA is TGTGCCAGCAGCTCGGCGATGCAGGGAGATACCGGGGAGCTGTTTTTT.

The chain recombines TRBV7-6 with TRBJ2-7; 9 nucleotides agree with TRBD1. Germline V gene sequence: CDR1 SGHVS, CDR2 FNYEAQ. Trimming at V came to 5 bases and at J to 1 base, leaving 15 bases not matched to a gene. The CDR3 totals 18 residues. CDR3 sequence (DNA): TGTGCCAGCAGCAGTAAGGGGATGCGGACAGGGGAGTCCTACGAGCAGTACGTC. This codes for CASSSKGMRTGESYEQYV.

This clonotype has at least ten counts. J is TRBJ2-7 and V is TRBV5-1; D might be TRBD1 (6 bases). V was pared by 5 bases and J by 6 bases, with 15 bases between. The CDR3 extends over 13 amino acids. Germline-derived CDR1 and CDR2 are SGHRS and YFSETQ. CDR3 bases: TGCGCCAGCAGGATACAGGGAGCGGCCGAGCAGTACTTC. Its protein product is CASRIQGAAEQYF.

This clonotype was observed a handful of times. The chain links TRBV11-2 to TRBJ1-2; D is unclear. Trimming took off 0 bases at V and 8 bases at J, with 16 bases between the two ends. The CDR3 length is 15 residues. CDR1 and CDR2 (germline): SGHAT, FQNNGV. As DNA, the CDR3 is TGTGCCAGCAGCTTAGATTGGCGCTCTCTACTAGGCTACACCTTC. It specifies CASSLDWRSLLGYTF.

This clonotype was picked up a small number of times. The gene calls are TRBV21-1 and TRBJ2-1. TRBV21-1 is tagged as a pseudogene. This CDR3 comprises 12 residues. The CDR3 DNA reads TGTGCCAGCAGCAAAGTGGGCTCTAGCAAGTTCTTC. Translating it yields CASSKVGSSKFF.